This entry features one T cell receptor (beta chain) sequence. Its antigen remains unidentified. These data are taken from a study of cytomegalovirus exposure and HLA in healthy donors. The study, taken as a whole, reports: Earlier analysis found most TCR beta V segments productive about 87% or about 30% of the time.

The V end lost 5 bases, the J end lost 2 bases, and 16 bases lay between the germline ends. CDR1 is SGHAT and CDR2 is FQNNGV in the germline V gene. The CDR3 is made up of 15 amino acids. The PCR ran on 60 Vbeta and 13 Jbeta primers. In the authors' methods: Later, an analysis found about 83 million unique TCR beta chains, and about 10 million of these were shared. TCRdb's copy holds only in-frame clones and misses some; the assay was immunoSEQ multiplex PCR. V and J calls and clone size are copied from that table; D and trimming were computed from the DNA. Here the sample spans 62,000 or so clones, around 83% being singletons.

The receptor's source is a man aged 25-45 years in good health and CMV-seronegative. Sequenced material: PBMCs. This rearrangement joins TRBV11-2 to TRBJ2-7, with D perhaps matching TRBD1 (6 bases). The CDR3 is CASSPSGQNTYEQYF. As DNA, the CDR3 is TGTGCCAGCAGCCCGTCGGGACAAAACACCTACGAGCAGTACTTC.